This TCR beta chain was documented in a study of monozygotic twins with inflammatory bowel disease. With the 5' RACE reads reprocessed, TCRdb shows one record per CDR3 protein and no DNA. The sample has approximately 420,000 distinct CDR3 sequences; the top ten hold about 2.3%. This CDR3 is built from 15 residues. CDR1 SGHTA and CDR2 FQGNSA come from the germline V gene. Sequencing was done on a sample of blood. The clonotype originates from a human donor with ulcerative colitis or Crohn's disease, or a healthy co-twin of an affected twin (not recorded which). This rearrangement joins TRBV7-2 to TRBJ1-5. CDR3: CASSLSAVQLGSQHF.